A single sample is the source of the 27 T cell receptor beta chains below, sequenced in a study of CD8+ T cells in alopecia areata. TCR sequencing used cDNA made by reverse transcription of extracted RNA. The method was immunoSEQ multiplex PCR; TCRdb's version includes in-frame clones alone and lacks a portion of them. The table includes some 110,000 clones, approximately 58% detected once. Sequenced: CD4+ T cells sorted from blood. Receptors were obtained from a human donor in good health.

This sequence joins TRBV5-1 and TRBJ1-1, with D perhaps TRBD1 (5 bases). With 4 bases removed from V and 3 bases from J, the gap between germline ends came to 16 bases. Germline V gene lookup returns CDR1 SGHRS and CDR2 YFSETQ. This CDR3 has 15 residues. The CDR3 is CASSSWDVRDTEAFF. The CDR3 nucleotides read TGCGCCAGCAGCAGTTGGGACGTAAGGGACACTGAAGCTTTCTTT. Full variable domain (rest looked up from reference TRBV5-1 and TRBJ1-1): KAGVTQTPRYLIKTRGQQVTLSCSPISGHRSVSWYQQTPGQGLQFLFEYFSETQRNKGNFPGRFSGRQFSNSRSEMNVSTLELGDSALYLCASSSWDVRDTEAFFGQGTRLTVV.

This clone appeared a single time. J is TRBJ2-1 and V is TRBV20-1; TRBD1 is a possible D gene (7 bases). Germline loops: CDR1 DFQATT, CDR2 SNEGSKA (reference sequence). CDR3 size: 11 residues. Trimming shortened V by 6 bases and J by 11 bases, and 14 bases separated the two germline ends. CDR3 bases: TGCAGTGCAGAGGAGGGACAGAAGCAGTTCTTC. This translates into CSAEEGQKQFF.

This chain uses TRBV25-1 with TRBJ1-2, with TRBD1 matching 9 bases. Unmatched junction bases numbered 9, after V lost 3 bases and J lost 7 bases. The CDR3 covers 15 residues. Germline V CDR1 and CDR2: MGHDK, SYGVNS. The CDR3 here is CASSDPTGGRSGYTF. The CDR3 DNA reads TGTGCCAGCAGTGACCCGACAGGGGGGAGGTCTGGCTACACCTTC.

The chain combines TRBV21-1 with TRBJ2-7; the tabulated D call, TRBD2, remains unverified against the DNA. TRBV21-1 is designated a pseudogene. The CDR3 spans 10 residues. CDR3 nucleotide sequence: TGTGCCAGCGCGAGCAACGAGCAGTACTTC. It translates to CASASNEQYF.

J is TRBJ2-6 and V is TRBV18; D call uncertain. The CDR3 is made up of 16 amino acids. Trimming took off 3 bases at V and 0 bases at J, with 9 bases between the two ends. The V gene's germline CDR1 is KGHSH and CDR2 LQKENI. In DNA, the CDR3 is TGTGCCAGCTCACCGTCTCGGAGCTCTGGGGCCAACGTCCTGACTTTC. Translation gives CASSPSRSSGANVLTF.

The chain couples TRBV7-2 to TRBJ1-5, with D maybe TRBD1 (6 bases). The CDR3 spans 15 residues. Trimming took 4 bases from V and 3 from J, leaving 13 bases between them. CDR1 is SGHTA and CDR2 is FQGNSA in the germline V gene. The CDR3 DNA sequence: TGTGCCAGCAGCTCCCAGGGGAATAACAATCAGCCCCAGCATTTT. Residues: CASSSQGNNNQPQHF.

V and J are TRBV4-1 and TRBJ1-5; D is ambiguous. V was shortened by 2 bases and J by 2 bases, with 13 bases between the two germline ends. CDR1 is MGHRA, CDR2 YSYEKL, per germline. The CDR3 runs to 16 residues. The CDR3 protein is CASSQMGIRGNQPQHF. The CDR3 coding sequence is TGCGCCAGCAGCCAAATGGGTATTCGGGGCAATCAGCCCCAGCATTTT.

The chain employs TRBV30 and TRBJ2-2; D remains ambiguous. Germline loops: CDR1 GTSNPN, CDR2 SVGIG (reference sequence). The CDR3 covers 15 residues. Trimming left V 1 base short and J 3 bases short, with 12 bases between. The DNA of the CDR3 is TGTGCCTGGAGTGGTCGGCGGTGGGACACCGGGGAGCTGTTTTTT. Its protein product is CAWSGRRWDTGELFF.

The chain has TRBV30 and TRBJ2-6; D unresolved. Trimming pared 1 base from V and 0 bases from J, leaving 7 bases between. Germline-derived CDR1 and CDR2 are GTSNPN and SVGIG (reference sequence). The CDR3 runs 15 residues. For the CDR3, the DNA is TGTGCCTGGAGTGGGTGGGGCTCTGGGGCCAACGTCCTGACTTTC. It encodes CAWSGWGSGANVLTF.

J is TRBJ1-5 and V is TRBV4-1; a possible D gene is TRBD1 (5 bases). This CDR3 contains 16 residues. CDR1 MGHRA and CDR2 YSYEKL come from the germline V gene. Trimming removed 0 bases from V and 6 bases from J, with 15 bases in between. The CDR3 DNA is TGCGCCAGCAGCCAAGATAGAGGGATCAGGGTTCAGCCCCAGCATTTT. As protein: CASSQDRGIRVQPQHF.

The chain uses TRBV2 and TRBJ2-5; the D is unclear. V was cut by 5 bases and J by 0 bases, with 10 bases left in between. The germline V gene encodes CDR1 SNHLY and CDR2 FYNNEI. This CDR3 has 14 amino acids. The chain's CDR3 is CASSPRHNQETQYF. As DNA, the CDR3 is TGTGCCAGCAGTCCCCGACATAACCAAGAGACCCAGTACTTC.

V gene TRBV5-1 combines with J gene TRBJ2-6, with TRBD1 matching over 7 bases. Germline values: CDR1 SGHRS, CDR2 YFSETQ. With V trimmed by 2 bases and J by 2 bases, 13 bases remained unmatched. This CDR3 comprises 19 residues. CDR3: CASSLETGWGPPGANVLTF. CDR3 coding DNA: TGCGCCAGCAGCTTAGAGACAGGGTGGGGGCCTCCTGGGGCCAACGTCCTGACTTTC.

In regard to this clone: Additional DNA sequences in this sample encode the identical CDR3. The chain recombines TRBV5-1 with TRBJ2-2, with 7 bases that match TRBD1. The ends lost 0 bases at V and 2 bases at J; junction bases unmatched: 1. The germline V gene has CDR1 SGHRS and CDR2 YFSETQ. This CDR3 is 15 amino acids long. CDR3 residues: CASSLEGANTGELFF. CDR3 in DNA: TGCGCCAGCAGCTTGGAGGGGGCTAACACCGGGGAGCTGTTTTTT.

V and J are TRBV29-1 and TRBJ1-2; weak D call: TRBD1 (6 bases). The CDR3 spans 15 residues. Germline CDR1 SQVTM, CDR2 ANQGSEA. With 7 bases removed from V and 2 bases from J, the gap between germline ends came to 20 bases. The chain's CDR3 is CSADATQGGNYGYTF. The CDR3 bases are TGCAGCGCTGATGCTACACAGGGTGGAAACTATGGCTACACCTTC.

The V and J genes are TRBV29-1 and TRBJ2-5; D perhaps matches TRBD2 (6 bases). The CDR3 is 13 residues long. V lost 3 bases, J lost 2 bases, and 10 bases lay in between. In germline, CDR1 is SQVTM, CDR2 ANQGSEA. The CDR3: CSVDAGRQETQYF. In nucleotides, the CDR3 is TGCAGCGTTGATGCGGGGAGGCAAGAGACCCAGTACTTC.

The rearrangement joins TRBV30 to TRBJ1-2, with a possible D match to TRBD1 (6 bases). Per the germline V gene, CDR1 is GTSNPN and CDR2 is SVGIG (reference sequence). V dropped 4 bases and J dropped 5 bases, with 14 bases sitting between them. CDR3 length: 13 amino acids. The CDR3 DNA reads TGTGCCTGGAATACAGGGCGGGTGTATGGCTACACCTTC. Residues: CAWNTGRVYGYTF.

The chain is built from TRBV29-1 and TRBJ2-5; possible D gene TRBD2, 5 bases. This CDR3 has 12 amino acids. The germline V and J ends were trimmed by 4 bases and 5 bases, with 11 bases remaining between them. Germline V gene data show CDR1 as SQVTM and CDR2 as ANQGSEA. The CDR3 sequence: CSVVVSAETQYF. The CDR3 DNA reads as TGCAGCGTTGTAGTTAGCGCGGAGACCCAGTACTTC.

V usage is TRBV5-4 and J usage is TRBJ1-6; D not resolved. The ends were cut back, 0 bases at V and 7 bases at J, with 8 bases in the middle. The CDR3 contains 14 residues. Germline values: CDR1 SGHNT, CDR2 YYREEE (reference sequence). The CDR3 reads CASSLGGRNSPLHF. CDR3 nucleotide sequence: TGTGCCAGCAGCTTGGGCGGGCGAAATTCACCCCTCCACTTT.

The chain uses TRBV4-1 and TRBJ2-3, with 9 bases aligning to TRBD2. The CDR3 contains 16 residues. Losses at the gene ends were 0 bases for V and 1 base for J; bases not matched to a gene: 2. Germline CDR1 is MGHRA and CDR2 is YSYEKL. CDR3 bases: TGCGCCAGCAGCCAAGAACAGCGGGGGGGCACAGATACGCAGTATTTT. Its translation is CASSQEQRGGTDTQYF.

This clone was detected only once. The chain employs TRBV29-1 and TRBJ1-5; 7 bases map to TRBD1. Per the germline V gene, CDR1 is SQVTM and CDR2 is ANQGSEA. This CDR3 has 13 amino acids. J gave up 3 bases and V 4 bases, and 3 bases lay outside the gene matches. The CDR3 sequence: CSVAGGNNQPQHF. The CDR3 coding sequence is TGCAGCGTTGCAGGGGGGAACAATCAGCCCCAGCATTTT.

This sequence joins TRBV5-1 and TRBJ2-3; 7 nucleotides match TRBD1. CDR1 SGHRS and CDR2 YFSETQ come from the germline V gene. The CDR3 spans 15 residues. Trimming cost V 5 bases and J 2 bases; bases outside gene matches: 8. The CDR3 loop reads CASRGDSSITDTQYF. The CDR3 nucleotides read TGCGCCAGCAGGGGGGACAGCTCAATCACAGATACGCAGTATTTT.

The CDR3, as DNA: TGTGCCTGGAGGGAGGGAGGCTACAATGAGCAGTTCTTC. It is translated as CAWREGGYNEQFF. This chain uses TRBV30 with TRBJ2-1, with D maybe TRBD2 (6 bases). Germline V gives CDR1 GTSNPN, CDR2 SVGIG (reference sequence). Trimming stripped 3 bases from V and 3 bases from J, with 9 bases between. The CDR3 extends over 13 amino acids.

The chain recombines TRBV30 with TRBJ2-2; D perhaps matches TRBD2 (6 bases). The V gene lost 1 base and the J gene lost 7 bases, with 10 bases spanning the gap. The V gene's germline CDR1 is GTSNPN and CDR2 SVGIG (reference sequence). CDR3 size: 13 residues. The CDR3 bases are TGTGCCTGGAGTGAAGGAGGGAACGGGGAGCTGTTTTTT. Residues: CAWSEGGNGELFF.

In its sample, this clone was seen a few times. The same CDR3 arises from other DNA sequences in this sample as well. This chain links TRBV7-2 with TRBJ2-3; D is unresolved. Germline CDR1 SGHTA, CDR2 FQGNSA. Between the trimmed V and J ends, which lost 4 bases and 2 bases, there was a span of 4 bases. The CDR3 is 12 amino acids. CDR3 coding DNA: TGTGCCAGCAGCTCCTTCACAGATACGCAGTATTTT. As protein: CASSSFTDTQYF. Supplemented by reference TRBV7-2 and TRBJ2-3, the full variable domain reads GAGVSQSPSNKVTEKGKDVELRCDPISGHTALYWYRQSLGQGLEFLIYFQGNSAPDKSGLPSDRFSAERTGGSVSTLTIQRTQQEDSAVYLCASSSFTDTQYFGPGTRLTVL.

J is TRBJ1-1 and V is TRBV14, with 7 bases lining up with TRBD1. The ends lost 0 bases at V and 2 bases at J; junction bases unmatched: 3. The CDR3 has 15 residues. Germline values: CDR1 SGHDN, CDR2 FVKESK. This CDR3 reads CASSQDRQGNTEAFF. CDR3 sequence (DNA): TGTGCCAGCAGCCAAGATCGACAGGGTAACACTGAAGCTTTCTTT.

This chain uses TRBV23-1 with TRBJ2-7; D gene unclear. TRBV23-1 is an ORF for which the function is uncertain. V was cut by 2 bases and J by 0 bases, with 8 bases left in between. This CDR3 contains 14 residues. Here the CDR3 DNA reads TGCGCCAGCAGTCAAACAGTAAGCTCCTACGAGCAGTACTTC. Translated, it gives CASSQTVSSYEQYF.

The chain uses TRBV5-4 and TRBJ2-4; D is unclear. Germline values: CDR1 SGHNT, CDR2 YYREEE (reference sequence). Trimming took off 5 bases at V and 3 bases at J, with 12 bases between the two ends. This CDR3 is 14 amino acids long. CDR3 bases: TGTGCCAGCAGGCCGGCTTCGGGCAAAAACATTCAGTACTTC. It is translated as CASRPASGKNIQYF.